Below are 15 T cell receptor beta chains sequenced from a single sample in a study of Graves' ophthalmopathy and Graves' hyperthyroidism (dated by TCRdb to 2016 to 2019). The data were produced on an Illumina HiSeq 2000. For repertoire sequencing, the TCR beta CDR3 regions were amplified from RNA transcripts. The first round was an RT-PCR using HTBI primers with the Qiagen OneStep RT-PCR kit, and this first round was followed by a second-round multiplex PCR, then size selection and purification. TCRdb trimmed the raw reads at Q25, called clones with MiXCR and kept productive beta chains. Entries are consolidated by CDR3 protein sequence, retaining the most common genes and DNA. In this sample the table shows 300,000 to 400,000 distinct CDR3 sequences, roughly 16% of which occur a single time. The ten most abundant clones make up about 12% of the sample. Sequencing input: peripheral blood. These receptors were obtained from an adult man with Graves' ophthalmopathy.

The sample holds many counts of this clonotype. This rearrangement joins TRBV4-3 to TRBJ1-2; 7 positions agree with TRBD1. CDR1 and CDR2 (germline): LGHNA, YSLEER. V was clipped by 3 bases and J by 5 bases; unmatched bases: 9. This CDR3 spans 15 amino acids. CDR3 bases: TGCGCCAGCAGCCAGCTTCGGGACAGCAATTATGGCTACACCTTC. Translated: CASSQLRDSNYGYTF.

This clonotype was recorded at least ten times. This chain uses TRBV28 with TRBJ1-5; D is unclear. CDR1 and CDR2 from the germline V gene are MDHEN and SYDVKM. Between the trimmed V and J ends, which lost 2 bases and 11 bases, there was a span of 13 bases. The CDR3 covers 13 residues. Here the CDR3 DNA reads TGTGCCAGCAGTTTAGGTTCTATCATGACCCAGCATTTT. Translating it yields CASSLGSIMTQHF.

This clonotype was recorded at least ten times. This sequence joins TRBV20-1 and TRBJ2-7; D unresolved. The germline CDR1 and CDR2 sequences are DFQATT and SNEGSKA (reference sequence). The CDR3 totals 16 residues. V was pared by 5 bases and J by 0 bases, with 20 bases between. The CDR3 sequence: CSASSRSGPSSYEQYF. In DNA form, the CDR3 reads TGCAGTGCTTCAAGCCGATCGGGCCCTAGCTCCTACGAGCAGTACTTC.

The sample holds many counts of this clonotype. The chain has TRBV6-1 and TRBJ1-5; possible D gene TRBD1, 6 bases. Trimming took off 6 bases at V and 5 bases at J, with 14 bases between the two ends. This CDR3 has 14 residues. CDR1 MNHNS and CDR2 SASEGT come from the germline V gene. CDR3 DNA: TGTGCCAGCAGCGGATGGGGGGCCGATCAGCCCCAGCATTTT. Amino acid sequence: CASSGWGADQPQHF.

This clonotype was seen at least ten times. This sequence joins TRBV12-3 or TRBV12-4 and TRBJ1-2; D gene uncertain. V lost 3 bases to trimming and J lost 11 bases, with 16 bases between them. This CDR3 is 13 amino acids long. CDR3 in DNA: TGTGCCAGCAGTTTGAAGGGCAGGCCCTGGTACACCTTC. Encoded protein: CASSLKGRPWYTF.

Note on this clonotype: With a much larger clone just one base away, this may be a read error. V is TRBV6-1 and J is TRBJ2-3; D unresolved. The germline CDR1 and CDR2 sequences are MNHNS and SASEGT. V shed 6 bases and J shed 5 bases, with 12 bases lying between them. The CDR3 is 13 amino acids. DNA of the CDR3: TGTGCCAGCAGCTGCGCGGAGAGAGATACGCAGTATTTT. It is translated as CASSCAERDTQYF.

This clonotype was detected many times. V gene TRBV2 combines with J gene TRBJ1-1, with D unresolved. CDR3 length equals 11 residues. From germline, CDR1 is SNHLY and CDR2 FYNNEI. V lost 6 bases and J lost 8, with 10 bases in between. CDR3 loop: CASRVVAEAFF. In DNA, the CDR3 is TGTGCCAGCAGGGTGGTGGCCGAAGCTTTCTTT.

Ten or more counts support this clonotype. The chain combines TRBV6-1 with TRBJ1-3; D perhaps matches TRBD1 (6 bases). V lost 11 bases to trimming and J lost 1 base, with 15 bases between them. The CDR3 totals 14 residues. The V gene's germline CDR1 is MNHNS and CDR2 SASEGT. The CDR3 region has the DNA TGTGCCGGGGGCGAAGGGGGGTCTGGAAACACCATATATTTT. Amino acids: CAGGEGGSGNTIYF.

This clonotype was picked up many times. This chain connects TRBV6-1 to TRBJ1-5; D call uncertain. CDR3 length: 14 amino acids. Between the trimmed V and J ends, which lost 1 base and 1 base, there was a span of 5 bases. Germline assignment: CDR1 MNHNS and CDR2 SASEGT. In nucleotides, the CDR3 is TGTGCCAGCAGTGAAGGCAGAAGCAATCAGCCCCAGCATTTT. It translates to CASSEGRSNQPQHF.

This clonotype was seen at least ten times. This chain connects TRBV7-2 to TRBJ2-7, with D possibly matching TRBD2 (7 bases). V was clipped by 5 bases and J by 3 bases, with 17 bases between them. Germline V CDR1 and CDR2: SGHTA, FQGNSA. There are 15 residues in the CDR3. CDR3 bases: TGTGCCAGCAGCCAACAGGGAGGGGGTCGCTACGAGCAGTACTTC. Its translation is CASSQQGGGRYEQYF.

For the CDR3, the DNA is TGTGCCAGTAACACAGGGACTGCTGAAGCTTTCTTT. This encodes CASNTGTAEAFF. The genes are TRBV19 and TRBJ1-1, with D maybe TRBD1 (6 bases). CDR3 length: 12 amino acids. V lost 7 bases, J lost 6 bases, and 12 bases lay in between. Germline CDR1 is LNHDA and CDR2 is SQIVND (reference sequence).

The CDR3 region has the DNA TGTGCCAGCAGTCGGGACGGTGGAGCGGGGACCCAGTACTTC. Translating gives CASSRDGGAGTQYF. The gene calls are TRBV2 and TRBJ2-5; D possibly corresponds to TRBD2 (6 bases). The CDR3 runs to 14 residues. From germline, CDR1 is SNHLY and CDR2 FYNNEI. Trimming left V 5 bases short and J 7 bases short, with 17 bases between.

DNA for the CDR3: TGTGCCAGCAGACCGACAGGGGGCCGTGACCAAGAGACCCAGTACTTC. Encoded protein: CASRPTGGRDQETQYF. This chain joins TRBV6-1 and TRBJ2-5; 10 bases agree with TRBD1. CDR1 is MNHNS, CDR2 SASEGT, per germline. The length of the CDR3 is 16 residues. Trimming removed 6 bases from V and 0 bases from J; junction bases left unmatched: 7.

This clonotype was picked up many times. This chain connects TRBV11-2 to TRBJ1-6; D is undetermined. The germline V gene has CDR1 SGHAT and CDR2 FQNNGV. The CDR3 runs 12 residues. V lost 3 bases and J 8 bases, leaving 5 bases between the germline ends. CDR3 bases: TGTGCCAGCAGCTTCCAAGATTCACCCCTCCACTTT. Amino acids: CASSFQDSPLHF. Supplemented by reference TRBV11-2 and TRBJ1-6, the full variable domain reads EAGVAQSPRYKIIEKRQSVAFWCNPISGHATLYWYQQILGQGPKLLIQFQNNGVVDDSQLPKDRFSAERLKGVDSTLKIQPAKLEDSAVYLCASSFQDSPLHFGNGTRLTVT.

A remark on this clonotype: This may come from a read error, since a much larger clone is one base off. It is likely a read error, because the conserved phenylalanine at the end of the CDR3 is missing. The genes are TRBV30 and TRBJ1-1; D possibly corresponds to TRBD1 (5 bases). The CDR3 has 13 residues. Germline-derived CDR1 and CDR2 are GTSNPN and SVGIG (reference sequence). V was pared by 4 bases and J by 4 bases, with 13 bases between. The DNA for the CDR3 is TGTGCCTGGATCTTCGCCGGGGGCACTGAAGCTTTCCTT. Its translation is CAWIFAGGTEAFL.